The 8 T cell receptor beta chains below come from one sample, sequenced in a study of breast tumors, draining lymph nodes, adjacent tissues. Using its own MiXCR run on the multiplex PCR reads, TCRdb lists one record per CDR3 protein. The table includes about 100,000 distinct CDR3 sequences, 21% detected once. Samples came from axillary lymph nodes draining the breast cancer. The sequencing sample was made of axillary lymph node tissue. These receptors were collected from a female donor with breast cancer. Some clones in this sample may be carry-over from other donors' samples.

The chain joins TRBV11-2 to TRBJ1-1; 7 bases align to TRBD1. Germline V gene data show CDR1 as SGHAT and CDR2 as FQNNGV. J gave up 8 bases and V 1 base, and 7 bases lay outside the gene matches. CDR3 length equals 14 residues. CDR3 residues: CASSLVEQGLEAFF. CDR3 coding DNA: TGTGCCAGCAGCTTAGTTGAACAGGGGTTAGAAGCTTTCTTT.

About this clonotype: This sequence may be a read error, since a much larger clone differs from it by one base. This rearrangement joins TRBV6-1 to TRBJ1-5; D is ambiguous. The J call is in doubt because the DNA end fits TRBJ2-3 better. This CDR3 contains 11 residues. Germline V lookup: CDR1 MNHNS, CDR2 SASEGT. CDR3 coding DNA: TGTGCCAGCAGTGAACTCGGGCCCCAGTATTTT. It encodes CASSELGPQYF.

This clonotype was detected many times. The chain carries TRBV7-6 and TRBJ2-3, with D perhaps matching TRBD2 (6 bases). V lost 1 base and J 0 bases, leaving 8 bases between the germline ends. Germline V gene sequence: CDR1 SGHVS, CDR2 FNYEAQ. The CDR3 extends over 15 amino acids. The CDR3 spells CASSLGGASTDTQYF. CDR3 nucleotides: TGTGCCAGCAGCTTAGGCGGGGCTAGCACAGATACGCAGTATTTT.

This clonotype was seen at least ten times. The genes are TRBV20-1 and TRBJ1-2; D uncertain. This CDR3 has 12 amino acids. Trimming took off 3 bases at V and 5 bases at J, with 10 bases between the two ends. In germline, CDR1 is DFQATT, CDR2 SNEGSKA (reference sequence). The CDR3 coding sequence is TGCAGTGCTAGTAGGCAGATTTATGGCTACACCTTC. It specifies CSASRQIYGYTF.

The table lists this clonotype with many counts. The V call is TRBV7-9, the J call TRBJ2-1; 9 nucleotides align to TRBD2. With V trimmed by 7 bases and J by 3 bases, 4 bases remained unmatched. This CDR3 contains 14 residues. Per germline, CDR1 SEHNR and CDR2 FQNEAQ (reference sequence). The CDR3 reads CASTIAGVYNEQFF. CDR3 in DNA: TGTGCCAGCACAATAGCGGGGGTCTACAATGAGCAGTTCTTC. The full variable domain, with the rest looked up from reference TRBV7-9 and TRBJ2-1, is DTGVSQNPRHKITKRGQNVTFRCDPISEHNRLYWYRQTLGQGPEFLTYFQNEAQLEKSRLLSDRFSAERPKGSFSTLEIQRTEQGDSAMYLCASTIAGVYNEQFFGPGTRLTVL.

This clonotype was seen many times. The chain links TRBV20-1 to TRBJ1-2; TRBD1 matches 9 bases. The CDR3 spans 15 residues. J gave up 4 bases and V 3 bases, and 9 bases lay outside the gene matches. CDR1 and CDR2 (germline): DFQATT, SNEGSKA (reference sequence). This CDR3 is CSASRQGQGGYGYTF. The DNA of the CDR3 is TGCAGTGCTAGCCGACAGGGACAGGGAGGCTATGGCTACACCTTC.

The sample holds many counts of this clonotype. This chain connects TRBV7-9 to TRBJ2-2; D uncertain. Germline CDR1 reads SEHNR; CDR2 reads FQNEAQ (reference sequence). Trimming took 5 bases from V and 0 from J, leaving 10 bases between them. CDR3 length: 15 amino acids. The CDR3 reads CASSLGRTNTGELFF. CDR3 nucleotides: TGTGCCAGCAGCCTCGGACGGACGAACACCGGGGAGCTGTTTTTT.

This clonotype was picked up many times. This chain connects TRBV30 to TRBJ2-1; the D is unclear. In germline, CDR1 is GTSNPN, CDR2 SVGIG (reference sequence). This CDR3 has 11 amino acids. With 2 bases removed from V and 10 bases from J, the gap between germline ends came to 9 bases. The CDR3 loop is CAWSYGREQFF. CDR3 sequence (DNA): TGTGCCTGGAGTTATGGGCGGGAGCAGTTCTTC.